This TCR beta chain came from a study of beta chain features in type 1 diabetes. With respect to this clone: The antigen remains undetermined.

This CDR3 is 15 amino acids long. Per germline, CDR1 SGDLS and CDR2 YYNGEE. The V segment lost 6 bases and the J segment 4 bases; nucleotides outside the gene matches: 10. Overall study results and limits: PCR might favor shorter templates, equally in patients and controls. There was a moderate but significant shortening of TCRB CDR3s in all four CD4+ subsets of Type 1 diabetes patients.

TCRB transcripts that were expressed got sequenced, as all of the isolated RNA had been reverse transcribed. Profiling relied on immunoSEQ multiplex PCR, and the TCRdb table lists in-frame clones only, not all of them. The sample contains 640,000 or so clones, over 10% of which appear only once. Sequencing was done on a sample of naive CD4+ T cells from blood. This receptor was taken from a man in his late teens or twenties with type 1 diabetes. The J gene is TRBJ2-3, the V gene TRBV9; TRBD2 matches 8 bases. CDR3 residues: CASTGRGGGPDTQYF. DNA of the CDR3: TGTGCCAGCACCGGAAGAGGCGGGGGGCCAGATACGCAGTATTTT.